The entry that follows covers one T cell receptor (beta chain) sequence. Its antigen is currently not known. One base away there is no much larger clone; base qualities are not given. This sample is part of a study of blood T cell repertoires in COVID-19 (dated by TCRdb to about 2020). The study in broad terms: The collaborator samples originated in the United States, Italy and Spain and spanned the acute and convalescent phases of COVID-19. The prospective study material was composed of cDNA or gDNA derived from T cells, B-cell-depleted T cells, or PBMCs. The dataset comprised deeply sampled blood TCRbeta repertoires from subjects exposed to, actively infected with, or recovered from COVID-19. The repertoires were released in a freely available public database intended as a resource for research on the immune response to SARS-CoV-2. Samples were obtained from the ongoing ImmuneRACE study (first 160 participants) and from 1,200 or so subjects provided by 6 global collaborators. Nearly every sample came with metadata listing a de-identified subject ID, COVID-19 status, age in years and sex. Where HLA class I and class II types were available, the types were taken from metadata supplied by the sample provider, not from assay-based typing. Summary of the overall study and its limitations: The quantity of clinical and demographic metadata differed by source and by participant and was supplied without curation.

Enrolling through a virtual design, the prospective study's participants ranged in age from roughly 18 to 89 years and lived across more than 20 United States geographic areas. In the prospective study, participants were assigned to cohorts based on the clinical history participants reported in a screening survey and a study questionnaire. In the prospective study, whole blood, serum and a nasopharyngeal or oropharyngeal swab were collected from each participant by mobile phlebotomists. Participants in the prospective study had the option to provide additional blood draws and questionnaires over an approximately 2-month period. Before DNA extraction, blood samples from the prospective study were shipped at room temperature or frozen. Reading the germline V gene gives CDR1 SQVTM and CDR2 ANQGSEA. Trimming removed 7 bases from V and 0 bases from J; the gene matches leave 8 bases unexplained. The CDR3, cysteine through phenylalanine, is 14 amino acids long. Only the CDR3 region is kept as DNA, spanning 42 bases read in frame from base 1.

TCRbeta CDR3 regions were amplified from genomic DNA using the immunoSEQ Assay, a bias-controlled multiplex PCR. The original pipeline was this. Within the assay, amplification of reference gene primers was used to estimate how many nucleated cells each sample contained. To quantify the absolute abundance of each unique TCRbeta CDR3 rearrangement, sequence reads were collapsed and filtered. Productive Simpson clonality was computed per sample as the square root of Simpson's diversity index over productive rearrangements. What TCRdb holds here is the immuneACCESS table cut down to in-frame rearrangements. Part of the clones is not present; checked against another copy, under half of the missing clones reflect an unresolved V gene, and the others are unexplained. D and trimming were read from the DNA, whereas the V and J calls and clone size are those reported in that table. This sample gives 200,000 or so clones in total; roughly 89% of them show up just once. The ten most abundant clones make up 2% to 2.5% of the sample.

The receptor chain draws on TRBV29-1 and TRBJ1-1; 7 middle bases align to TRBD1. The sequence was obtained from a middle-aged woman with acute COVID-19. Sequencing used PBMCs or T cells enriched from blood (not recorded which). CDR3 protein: CSAGGQVVNTEAFF. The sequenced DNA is TGCAGCGCCGGAGGACAGGTGGTGAACACTGAAGCTTTCTTT.